A single sample gave rise to the 19 T cell receptor beta chains below, sequenced in a study of cytomegalovirus exposure and HLA in healthy donors. The PCR made use of 60 Vbeta and 13 Jbeta primers. The method was immunoSEQ multiplex PCR; TCRdb's version includes in-frame clones alone and lacks a portion of them. This sample carries 200,000 or so clones, almost 85% of them seen once, and the ten largest clones take around 0.24%. Material for sequencing was PBMCs. These receptors were obtained from a boy between 10 and 17 years old in good health and CMV-seronegative.

The chain employs TRBV29-1 and TRBJ1-1; 7 positions match TRBD1. CDR1 is SQVTM and CDR2 is ANQGSEA in the germline V gene. The CDR3 extends over 13 amino acids. Trimming at V came to 4 bases and at J to 2 bases, leaving 4 bases not matched to a gene. The CDR3 here is CSVAGQINTEAFF. CDR3 DNA sequence: TGCAGCGTTGCGGGACAGATTAACACTGAAGCTTTCTTT.

The V and J genes are TRBV10-1 and TRBJ1-2; 8 nucleotides align to TRBD1. The CDR3 runs to 14 residues. J was trimmed by 6 bases and V by 8 bases; bases with no gene match: 11. Germline V gene data show CDR1 as WNHNN and CDR2 as SYGVQD (reference sequence). The DNA of the CDR3 is TGCGCCAGCTCGAGCGACAGGGGAGATGATGGCTACACCTTC. Protein sequence: CASSSDRGDDGYTF.

This rearrangement joins TRBV30 to TRBJ2-7; D ambiguous. The CDR3 totals 11 residues. CDR1 and CDR2 (germline): GTSNPN, SVGIG (reference sequence). Deletions cut 3 bases from V and 6 bases from J, with 9 bases between. CDR3 protein: CAWRRVSEQYF. In nucleotides, the CDR3 is TGTGCCTGGAGGCGTGTTTCCGAGCAGTACTTC.

In DNA, the CDR3 is TGTGCCAGCAGACCTCAAGGGGGCCGCTCCTACAATGAGCAGTTCTTC. It specifies CASRPQGGRSYNEQFF. The chain uses TRBV7-9 and TRBJ2-1; 7 bases map to TRBD1. The V gene end was trimmed by 6 bases and the J gene end by 0 bases; junction bases not matched to a gene: 8. Germline lookup yields CDR1 SEHNR and CDR2 FQNEAQ (reference sequence). This CDR3 spans 16 amino acids.

The rearrangement joins TRBV7-2 to TRBJ2-1, with D maybe TRBD1 (6 bases). The CDR3 is 13 amino acids. Trimming took 10 bases from V and 9 from J, leaving 19 bases between them. The germline V gene has CDR1 SGHTA and CDR2 FQGNSA. The CDR3 sequence is CATGDTPRREQFF. The CDR3 DNA reads TGTGCCACTGGGGACACCCCGAGGCGTGAGCAGTTCTTC.

The chain recombines TRBV13 with TRBJ2-1; TRBD1 agrees at 9 bases. The CDR3 contains 16 residues. Germline V CDR1 and CDR2: PRHDT, FYEKMQ (reference sequence). After removal of 6 bases from V and 4 bases from J, the junction contained 10 bases not matched to a gene. Here the CDR3 reads CASRPPPGQGYNEQFF. The CDR3 coding sequence is TGTGCCAGCAGGCCCCCTCCGGGACAGGGATACAATGAGCAGTTCTTC.

The chain's CDR3 is CASTTSSGAYEQYF. The CDR3 DNA reads TGTGCCAGCACTACCTCCAGCGGGGCCTACGAGCAGTACTTC. The chain links TRBV18 to TRBJ2-7, with 7 positions matching TRBD2. The CDR3 length is 14 residues. The germline V gene has CDR1 KGHSH and CDR2 LQKENI. J gave up 2 bases and V 8 bases, and 9 bases lay outside the gene matches.

The chain is built from TRBV5-6 and TRBJ1-3; D might be TRBD1 (6 bases). Trimming took off 0 bases at V and 2 bases at J, with 9 bases between the two ends. Germline CDR1 is SGHDT and CDR2 is YYEEEE. The CDR3 is 15 amino acids. CDR3 residues: CASSLDPGAGNTIYF. The DNA for the CDR3 is TGTGCCAGCAGCTTGGATCCAGGGGCTGGAAACACCATATATTTT. Together with reference TRBV5-6 and TRBJ1-3, the CDR3 gives the full variable domain: DAGVTQSPTHLIKTRGQQVTLRCSPKSGHDTVSWYQQALGQGPQFIFQYYEEEERQRGNFPDRFSGHQFPNYSSELNVNALLLGDSALYLCASSLDPGAGNTIYFGEGSWLTVV.

V and J are TRBV9 and TRBJ2-2, with 7 bases aligning to TRBD1. The CDR3 covers 15 residues. CDR1 SGDLS and CDR2 YYNGEE come from the germline V gene. The junction had 8 bases not matched to a gene; V was cut back by 3 bases and J by 6 bases. The CDR3 DNA reads TGTGCCAGCAGCGCCATAGCCGGACAGGCCGGGGAGCTGTTTTTT. It yields the protein CASSAIAGQAGELFF.

The chain couples TRBV15 to TRBJ1-4; TRBD1 agrees at 7 bases. The germline V gene has CDR1 LNHNV and CDR2 YYDKDF (reference sequence). J lost 6 bases, V lost 0 bases, and 4 bases had no gene match. The CDR3 has 15 residues. CDR3 in DNA: TGTGCCACCAGCAGAGATCAGGGGGTCGATGAAAAACTGTTTTTT. It encodes CATSRDQGVDEKLFF.

The V and J genes are TRBV7-8 and TRBJ2-5, with TRBD1 matching 7 bases. Germline trimming cut 6 bases from V and 4 bases from J; bases unmatched to any gene: 14. Germline V gene sequence: CDR1 SGHVS, CDR2 FQNEAQ. This CDR3 has 16 residues. The CDR3 nucleotides are TGTGCCAGCAGTACCGACAGGGTAACCGCAGGAGAGACCCAGTACTTC. Its translation: CASSTDRVTAGETQYF.

This chain connects TRBV9 to TRBJ1-2, with a possible D match to TRBD1 (5 bases). Germline V gene lookup returns CDR1 SGDLS and CDR2 YYNGEE. V was shortened by 0 bases and J by 6 bases, with 12 bases between the two germline ends. The CDR3 spans 14 residues. The CDR3 region is CASSVATGGDGYTF. Written as DNA, the CDR3 is TGTGCCAGCAGCGTAGCTACTGGGGGGGATGGCTACACCTTC.

The rearrangement uses TRBV2 and TRBJ2-3, with 13 bases matching TRBD2. Trimming at V came to 4 bases and at J to 1 base, leaving 11 bases not matched to a gene. In germline, CDR1 is SNHLY, CDR2 FYNNEI. This CDR3 is 19 amino acids long. CDR3 protein: CASSAVVTSGGAGTDTQYF. The CDR3 nucleotides are TGTGCCAGCAGTGCTGTCGTAACTAGCGGGGGGGCCGGCACAGATACGCAGTATTTT. Using reference TRBV2 and TRBJ2-3 for the parts outside the CDR3, the full variable domain is EPEVTQTPSHQVTQMGQEVILRCVPISNHLYFYWYRQILGQKVEFLVSFYNNEISEKSEIFDDQFSVERPDGSNFTLKIRSTKLEDSAMYFCASSAVVTSGGAGTDTQYFGPGTRLTVL.

This chain joins TRBV5-1 and TRBJ1-2, with a tentative D call TRBD1 (6 bases). Trimming left V 4 bases short and J 5 bases short, with 12 bases between. The length of the CDR3 is 13 residues. Looked up from germline, CDR1 is SGHRS and CDR2 is YFSETQ. The CDR3 DNA reads as TGCGCCAGCAGCCCCGGGACAACATATGGCTACACCTTC. Translated: CASSPGTTYGYTF.

The V gene is TRBV6-5, the J gene TRBJ1-4; no reliable D call. The germline gives CDR1 MNHEY, CDR2 SVGAGI. The V end lost 5 bases, the J end lost 8 bases, and 12 bases lay between the germline ends. The CDR3 extends over 13 amino acids. The chain's CDR3 is CASSKREVEKLFF. The DNA for the CDR3 is TGTGCCAGCAGTAAAAGGGAGGTCGAAAAACTGTTTTTT.

The chain carries TRBV6-9 and TRBJ1-5; 7 bases agree with TRBD1. Germline loops: CDR1 MNHGY, CDR2 SVAAGI. The trim removed 5 bases at V and 7 bases at J, leaving 11 bases unmatched. The CDR3 runs to 15 residues. In nucleotides, the CDR3 is TGTGCCAGCAGTCCCGACAGGGCCGTGAGGCAGCCCCAGCATTTT. Amino acid sequence: CASSPDRAVRQPQHF.

The chain carries TRBV4-2 and TRBJ2-5; no firm D call. With 6 bases removed from V and 3 bases from J, the gap between germline ends came to 8 bases. Germline V gives CDR1 LGHNA, CDR2 YNFKEQ. The CDR3 covers 12 residues. The CDR3 nucleotides read TGTGCCAGCAGTACGCGTGAAGAGACCCAGTACTTC. Protein: CASSTREETQYF.

V is TRBV7-2 and J is TRBJ2-1, with D unclear. V lost 6 bases and J lost 4, with 10 bases in between. Germline V lookup: CDR1 SGHTA, CDR2 FQGNSA. The CDR3 contains 13 residues. DNA for the CDR3: TGTGCCAGCAGTCCTCGGCGGTACAATGAGCAGTTCTTC. It specifies CASSPRRYNEQFF. The full variable domain, rest sourced from reference TRBV7-2 and TRBJ2-1, is GAGVSQSPSNKVTEKGKDVELRCDPISGHTALYWYRQSLGQGLEFLIYFQGNSAPDKSGLPSDRFSAERTGGSVSTLTIQRTQQEDSAVYLCASSPRRYNEQFFGPGTRLTVL.

CDR3 sequence (DNA): TGTGCCAGCAGCCGAGAAGGGGCAGCTGAAGCTTTCTTT. Its protein product is CASSREGAAEAFF. The chain combines TRBV7-3 with TRBJ1-1; TRBD1 is a possible D gene (5 bases). The V end lost 5 bases, the J end lost 6 bases, and 13 bases lay between the germline ends. The CDR3 runs to 13 residues. Germline CDR1 SGHTA, CDR2 FQGTGA.